This record looks at one TCR beta chain sequence and its context. This clonotype was observed a few times. Its specific antigen is unknown. No much larger clonotype is one base removed from it; base qualities were not supplied. The sample comes from a study of early T cells in non-severe SARS-CoV-2 infection (dated by TCRdb to the early 2020s). For context, the study as a whole: TCR sequencing used bulk RNA from unsorted whole blood, so alpha and beta chains could not be paired. What the work shows at the level of the full study, not this receptor alone: Matching against VDJdb was skewed toward anti-spike CD8 responses, likely underestimated virus-specific expansions, and missed private and CD4 specificities.

The study was a case-control design nested within a healthcare worker cohort in London, UK, with weekly nasopharyngeal swab PCR tests and blood sampling. Between 23 and 31 March 2020, the week of the UK lockdown, healthcare workers were enrolled and then followed up weekly for as long as 16 weeks. The library was produced with 5' RACE. Sequencing instrument: NextSeq 500. In the TCR library protocol, unique molecular identifiers were attached to individual cDNA molecules to correct for PCR bias and sequencing error. Sequencing covered both TCR alpha and beta chains, and within each sample the abundances of alpha and beta sequences were tightly co-correlated. Processing in the source paper ran as follows. Decombinator V4 was used to annotate the V gene, J gene and CDR3 of the TCR sequences. Expanded TCRs were defined as changing significantly between any two time points under a Poisson model with p below 0.0001. TCR abundances were normalised to the total number of TCRs sequenced per sample and expressed as counts per million. MAIT TCRs were defined by TRAV1-2 paired with TRAJ12, TRAJ20 or TRAJ33, and iNKT TCRs by TRAV10 paired with TRAJ18. VDJdb, accessed on 1 November 2021, was searched for TCRs annotated for CMV, EBV and SARS-CoV-2, and TCRs annotated for more than one antigen were excluded. The public reads were run again by TCRdb, first through fastp at Q25 and then through MiXCR, and only productive beta chains were kept. Every CDR3 protein is listed once, alongside the most common genes and DNA of its rows. The V and J calls follow TCRdb's processing rather than the paper's. This sample gives around 59,000 distinct CDR3 sequences in total; over 10% of them show up just once. 3% to 4.5% of the sample is held by the ten biggest clonotypes.

The CDR3, from cysteine to phenylalanine, totals 14 residues. The kept DNA is CDR3 alone, 42 bases in frame from the first base. A distance of 16 bases separates the germline ends of V and J, which lose 5 bases and 2 bases respectively. The germline V gene (reference sequence) sets CDR1 to DFQATT and CDR2 to SNEGSKA. The TCR comes from an adult who was a healthcare worker with PCR-confirmed SARS-CoV-2 infection or an uninfected control (not recorded which). The chain employs TRBV20-1 and TRBJ2-7, with the D segment identity uncertain. Sequencing was performed on whole blood. The CDR3 sequence is CSAPRRNNPYEQYF. DNA sequence: TGCAGTGCTCCGAGGCGAAACAACCCCTACGAGCAGTACTTC.